This entry lists 10 T cell receptor beta chains sequenced from one sample in a study of early T cells in non-severe SARS-CoV-2 infection. Via MiXCR, TCRdb re-called the 5' RACE reads, giving one row per CDR3 protein. The top ten hold around 5.5% of the sample, which has about 22,000 distinct CDR3 sequences, 3.5% to 4.5% seen once. The specimen was whole blood. The receptors derive from an adult who was a healthcare worker with PCR-confirmed SARS-CoV-2 infection or an uninfected control (not recorded which).

This clonotype was counted many times. V usage is TRBV30 and J usage is TRBJ2-5, with 16 bases matching TRBD2. CDR1 is GTSNPN, CDR2 SVGIG, per germline (reference sequence). This CDR3 is built from 16 residues. The V segment lost 7 bases and the J segment 2 bases; nucleotides outside the gene matches: 7. The CDR3 nucleotides are TGTGCCTTTGGGACTAGCGGGAGGGTGTGGCAAGAGACCCAGTACTTC. It specifies CAFGTSGRVWQETQYF.

This clonotype was counted at least ten times. The chain combines TRBV6-6 with TRBJ1-2; TRBD1 matches at 7 bases. The CDR3 length is 16 residues. The ends lost 0 bases at V and 8 bases at J; junction bases unmatched: 12. Germline V gives CDR1 MNHNY, CDR2 SVGAGI (reference sequence). Here the CDR3 DNA reads TGTGCCAGCAGTTACTCGAAGGTGCAGGGGGAGCAGGGCTACACCTTC. Its translation: CASSYSKVQGEQGYTF.

This clonotype showed up many times. The rearrangement joins TRBV5-4 to TRBJ2-5; D remains unclear. Germline CDR1 is SGHNT and CDR2 is YYREEE (reference sequence). The CDR3 spans 12 residues. Trimming cost V 3 bases and J 2 bases, with 5 bases left between them. The CDR3 loop reads CASSSQQETQYF. The CDR3 DNA is TGTGCCAGCAGCTCACAACAAGAGACCCAGTACTTC.

This clonotype came up many times. The genes are TRBV21-1 and TRBJ1-1; the table's D call TRBD1 went unverified against the DNA. TRBV21-1 is labeled a pseudogene. The CDR3 runs to 13 residues. The DNA for the CDR3 is TGTGCCAGCAGCAGGACACTAGGGACTGAAGCTTTCTTT. This sequence encodes CASSRTLGTEAFF.

There are many counts of this clonotype. The rearrangement uses TRBV2 and TRBJ2-1; 7 nucleotides line up with TRBD1. This CDR3 is 14 amino acids long. Trimming at V came to 7 bases and at J to 1 base, leaving 4 bases not matched to a gene. Looked up from germline, CDR1 is SNHLY and CDR2 is FYNNEI. This CDR3 reads CASTSRGSYNEQFF. The CDR3, as DNA: TGTGCCAGCACTTCCAGGGGGTCCTACAATGAGCAGTTCTTC.

This clonotype has ten or more counts. The chain carries TRBV7-2 and TRBJ1-1, with TRBD1 as a possible D gene (5 bases). Germline CDR1 reads SGHTA; CDR2 reads FQGNSA. Trimming left V 5 bases short and J 0 bases short, with 19 bases between. CDR3 size: 17 residues. This CDR3 reads CASSLRWAGRMNTEAFF. As DNA, the CDR3 is TGTGCCAGCAGCCTGAGGTGGGCAGGGAGAATGAACACTGAAGCTTTCTTT.

In this sample, this clonotype turned up many times. V is TRBV7-3 and J is TRBJ2-3; the D gene could be TRBD1 or TRBD2 (5 bases each). Germline V gives CDR1 SGHTA, CDR2 FQGTGA. This CDR3 has 14 residues. V lost 4 bases and J lost 1, with 9 bases in between. The DNA of the CDR3 is TGTGCCAGCAGCTATCCGGGGCGCACAGATACGCAGTATTTT. Its translation is CASSYPGRTDTQYF. The full variable domain, in which reference TRBV7-3 and TRBJ2-3 provide the parts outside the CDR3, is GAGVSQTPSNKVTEKGKYVELRCDPISGHTALYWYRQSLGQGPEFLIYFQGTGAADDSGLPNDRFFAVRPEGSVSTLKIQRTERGDSAVYLCASSYPGRTDTQYFGPGTRLTVL.

This clonotype came up many times. The chain uses TRBV27 and TRBJ2-1; D perhaps matches TRBD2 (6 bases). V dropped 0 bases and J dropped 0 bases, with 9 bases sitting between them. Germline CDR1 MNHEY, CDR2 SMNVEV (reference sequence). This CDR3 comprises 16 residues. The DNA of the CDR3 is TGTGCCAGCAGTTTATCTTGGCGGGGCTCCTACAATGAGCAGTTCTTC. Its translation is CASSLSWRGSYNEQFF.

This clonotype was observed many times. This chain uses TRBV15 with TRBJ1-2; D unresolved. In germline, CDR1 is LNHNV, CDR2 YYDKDF (reference sequence). Trimming shortened V by 0 bases and J by 7 bases, and 15 bases separated the two germline ends. CDR3 size: 15 residues. The CDR3 bases are TGTGCCACCAGCAGAGATCTTAGCGAGGGAAGTGGCTACACCTTC. Amino acids: CATSRDLSEGSGYTF.

This clonotype was counted at least ten times. This chain connects TRBV7-3 to TRBJ2-7; 7 positions agree with TRBD1. Germline CDR1 SGHTA, CDR2 FQGTGA. The CDR3 is made up of 14 amino acids. With 2 bases clipped from V and 2 bases from J, the junction kept 3 bases outside the gene matches. Here the CDR3 reads CASSLAGTAYEQYF. CDR3 bases: TGTGCCAGCAGCTTAGCTGGGACAGCCTACGAGCAGTACTTC.